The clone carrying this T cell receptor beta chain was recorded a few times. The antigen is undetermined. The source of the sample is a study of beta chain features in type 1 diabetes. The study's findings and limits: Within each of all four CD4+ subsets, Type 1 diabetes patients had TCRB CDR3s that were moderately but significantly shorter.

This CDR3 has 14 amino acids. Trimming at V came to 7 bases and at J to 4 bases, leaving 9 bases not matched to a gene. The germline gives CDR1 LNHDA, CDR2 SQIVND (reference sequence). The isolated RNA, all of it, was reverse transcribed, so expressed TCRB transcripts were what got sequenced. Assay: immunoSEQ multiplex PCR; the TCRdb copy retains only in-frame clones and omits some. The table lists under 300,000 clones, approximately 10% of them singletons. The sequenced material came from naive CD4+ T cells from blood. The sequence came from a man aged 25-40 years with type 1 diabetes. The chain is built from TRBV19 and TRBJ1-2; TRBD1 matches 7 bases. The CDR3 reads CASTDTGDGYGYTF. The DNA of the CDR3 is TGTGCCAGTACCGATACAGGGGACGGCTATGGCTACACCTTC.